These 21 T cell receptor beta chains came from one sample sequenced in a study of spatial heterogeneity in lung cancer. Study outcomes and limitations: Mutation tallies in tumors tracked expanded intratumoral alpha and beta TCR counts.

No antigens are known for them. Described time point: sample taken at primary tumor resection. TCRdb re-called the 5' RACE reads with MiXCR, one entry per CDR3 protein. Of 5,800 or so distinct CDR3 sequences listed, approximately 27% are singletons. Source: lung tumor tissue, taken at surgery. Source of these receptors: a male donor with early-stage non-small cell lung cancer.

A note on this clonotype: This may be a read error: a much more frequent sequence differs by one nucleotide. J is TRBJ2-1 and V is TRBV29-1; 12 positions agree with TRBD2. The V gene's germline CDR1 is SQVTM and CDR2 ANQGSEA. The CDR3 has 13 residues. This chain's CDR3 is CGVRLAGAHEQFF. The CDR3 DNA is TGCGGCGTTAGACTAGCGGGGGCGCACGAGCAGTTCTTC.

CDR3 nucleotides: TGCGCCAGCAGTCCCTACGCAACAGGGAAAAGCGATACGCAGTATTTT. This sequence encodes CASSPYATGKSDTQYF. J is TRBJ2-3 and V is TRBV10-1; D might be TRBD1 (6 bases). The germline V gene encodes CDR1 WNHNN and CDR2 SYGVQD (reference sequence). The CDR3 contains 16 residues. The germline V and J ends were trimmed by 5 bases and 6 bases, with 21 bases remaining between them.

The table lists this clonotype with many counts. The chain employs TRBV7-6 and TRBJ2-2, with TRBD2 as a possible D gene (5 bases). The CDR3 is made up of 16 amino acids. Per germline, CDR1 SGHVS and CDR2 FNYEAQ. Trimming took 4 bases from V and 7 from J, leaving 19 bases between them. This CDR3 reads CASSSLGASSSGELFF. The CDR3, as DNA: TGTGCCAGCAGCTCCTTGGGAGCCTCGAGTAGCGGGGAGCTGTTTTTT.

This clonotype showed up just once. The chain uses TRBV20-1 and TRBJ2-3; 7 nucleotides agree with TRBD2. Germline loops: CDR1 DFQATT, CDR2 SNEGSKA (reference sequence). The CDR3 extends over 15 amino acids. Here the CDR3 reads CSFVPAGERTDTQYF. For the CDR3, the DNA is TGCAGCTTTGTGCCGGCGGGAGAGCGTACAGATACGCAGTATTTT.

By sample share, this clonotype is medium-sized. This chain links TRBV27 with TRBJ1-2, with D perhaps matching TRBD1 (5 bases). The germline CDR1 and CDR2 sequences are MNHEY and SMNVEV (reference sequence). V lost 5 bases, J lost 8 bases, and 15 bases lay in between. This CDR3 comprises 13 residues. CDR3 DNA: TGTGCCAGCAGTCTCACAGGATTGGGGGGCTACACCTTC. Its translation: CASSLTGLGGYTF.

This clonotype was observed a handful of times. The chain employs TRBV11-2 and TRBJ2-1; tentative D call: TRBD2 (5 bases). This CDR3 spans 12 amino acids. Trimming left V 5 bases short and J 9 bases short, with 11 bases between. Germline CDR1 reads SGHAT; CDR2 reads FQNNGV. Here the CDR3 DNA reads TGTGCCAGCAGCCCATCGGGGTTTGAGCAGTTCTTC. It translates to CASSPSGFEQFF.

The chain is built from TRBV7-9 and TRBJ2-3; the D is unclear. Germline-derived CDR1 and CDR2 are SEHNR and FQNEAQ (reference sequence). CDR3 length equals 12 residues. V was trimmed by 2 bases and J by 4 bases, leaving 4 bases between them. CDR3 amino acids: CASSLWADTQYF. The CDR3 nucleotides read TGTGCCAGCAGCTTATGGGCAGATACGCAGTATTTT.

V and J are TRBV7-3 and TRBJ2-2; perhaps TRBD1 as D (5 bases). The CDR3 extends over 15 amino acids. Germline-derived CDR1 and CDR2 are SGHTA and FQGTGA. Between the trimmed V and J ends, which lost 1 base and 4 bases, there was a span of 10 bases. Here the CDR3 DNA reads TGTGCCAGCAGCTTAAATCCAGGGATCACCGGGGAGCTGTTTTTT. Translated, it gives CASSLNPGITGELFF.

For this clonotype: Compared with germline, one end of the junction differs, possibly owing to a read error. The chain uses TRBV28 and TRBJ2-7; 11 bases fit TRBD1. This CDR3 contains 12 residues. Germline loops: CDR1 MDHEN, CDR2 SYDVKM. The CDR3 nucleotides are TGTGCCAGCAGTTTGCGGGGGGACAGGGGGAACTTC. This gives the protein CASSLRGDRGNF.

By share, this clonotype ranks as medium-sized. The chain combines TRBV6-5 with TRBJ2-3; TRBD2 agrees at 9 bases. The V gene's germline CDR1 is MNHEY and CDR2 SVGAGI. V trimming: 4 bases; J trimming: 4 bases; junction bases outside the gene matches: 3. The CDR3 has 14 residues. In DNA form, the CDR3 reads TGTGCCAGCAGTTCAGTAGCGGGAGCAGATACGCAGTATTTT. Translated, it gives CASSSVAGADTQYF.

This clonotype was recorded a few times. The V gene is TRBV3-1, the J gene TRBJ2-1; weak D call: TRBD2 (6 bases). V was clipped by 6 bases and J by 10 bases, with 10 bases between them. Germline V CDR1 and CDR2: LGHDT, YNNKEL (reference sequence). The CDR3 covers 11 residues. The chain's CDR3 is CASRGGGEQFF. CDR3 in DNA: TGTGCCAGCAGGGGAGGTGGGGAGCAGTTCTTC.

By share of the sample, this clonotype is medium-sized (0.01 to 0.1%). The chain is built from TRBV7-9 and TRBJ1-1; perhaps TRBD1 as D (6 bases). From germline, CDR1 is SEHNR and CDR2 FQNEAQ (reference sequence). The CDR3 runs 13 residues. The ends were cut back, 8 bases at V and 1 base at J, with 11 bases in the middle. The CDR3 is CASGQQGNTEAFF. CDR3 DNA sequence: TGTGCCAGCGGACAACAGGGGAACACTGAAGCTTTCTTT.

This clonotype has a single count. The chain is built from TRBV10-1 and TRBJ2-7; D is undetermined. The germline CDR1 and CDR2 sequences are WNHNN and SYGVQD (reference sequence). This CDR3 has 13 residues. V lost 0 bases and J lost 5, with 8 bases in between. The CDR3 sequence is CASSESPANEQYF. CDR3 sequence (DNA): TGCGCCAGCAGTGAGTCTCCTGCCAACGAGCAGTACTTC.

The gene calls are TRBV20-1 and TRBJ2-1; 13 positions agree with TRBD2. The CDR3 spans 18 residues. Germline V gene lookup returns CDR1 DFQATT and CDR2 SNEGSKA (reference sequence). With V trimmed by 5 bases and J by 2 bases, 12 bases remained unmatched. The CDR3 bases are TGCAGTGCTGCTGGCCAACTGGGACTAGCGGGACCCTACAATGAGCAGTTCTTC. Its protein product is CSAAGQLGLAGPYNEQFF.

The table lists this clonotype with many counts. J is TRBJ2-1 and V is TRBV20-1; 7 nucleotides agree with TRBD1. The CDR3 is 12 residues long. V shed 3 bases and J 10 bases; nucleotides not matched to a gene: 6. In germline, CDR1 is DFQATT, CDR2 SNEGSKA (reference sequence). The CDR3 loop is CSASDRVVEQFF. The CDR3 region has the DNA TGCAGTGCTAGTGACAGGGTAGTCGAGCAGTTCTTC.

The chain links TRBV29-1 to TRBJ2-7; 9 positions agree with TRBD1. With 4 bases clipped from V and 0 bases from J, the junction kept 7 bases outside the gene matches. Germline CDR1 and CDR2: SQVTM and ANQGSEA. This CDR3 contains 15 residues. The CDR3 DNA reads as TGCAGCGTTGTCGGGGGGACAGGGAGCTCCTACGAGCAGTACTTC. Its protein is CSVVGGTGSSYEQYF.

This clonotype was recorded at least ten times. The CDR3 DNA reads TGCGCCAGCCGCCCGGCCGGGAACACCGGGGAGCTGTTTTTT. Residues: CASRPAGNTGELFF. The J gene is TRBJ2-2, the V gene TRBV5-1; D is ambiguous. Germline V gene lookup returns CDR1 SGHRS and CDR2 YFSETQ. Trimming took off 7 bases at V and 1 base at J, with 11 bases between the two ends. The CDR3 extends over 14 amino acids.

This clonotype is categorized as medium-sized. This chain connects TRBV20-1 to TRBJ1-2; the D gene is possibly TRBD1 (5 bases). The CDR3 sequence is 16 residues long. The germline V gene encodes CDR1 DFQATT and CDR2 SNEGSKA (reference sequence). Trimming left V 3 bases short and J 5 bases short, with 22 bases between. The DNA of the CDR3 is TGCAGTGCTAGTCCCCCCGGAACCGGGACGGGATATGGCTACACCTTC. Translating gives CSASPPGTGTGYGYTF.

By share, this clonotype counts as medium-sized. The gene calls are TRBV6-6 and TRBJ2-1; 12 bases are shared with TRBD1. The CDR3 length is 17 residues. J lost 9 bases, V lost 6 bases, and 15 bases had no gene match. Germline V lookup: CDR1 MNHNY, CDR2 SVGAGI (reference sequence). Written as DNA, the CDR3 is TGTGCCAGCAGCCCCGGGACAGGGGGCAGGCTAAAAAGTGAGCAGTTCTTC. Translation: CASSPGTGGRLKSEQFF.

This clonotype has ten or more counts. The chain uses TRBV28 and TRBJ2-3; D remains unclear. The germline V and J ends were trimmed by 1 base and 2 bases, with 1 base remaining between them. The CDR3 has 12 residues. CDR1 and CDR2 from the germline V gene are MDHEN and SYDVKM. The CDR3 bases are TGTGCCAGCAGTTTATCCACAGATACGCAGTATTTT. The encoded protein is CASSLSTDTQYF.

The V call is TRBV6-6, the J call TRBJ2-7; 10 bases agree with TRBD2. The CDR3 has 14 residues. Unmatched junction bases numbered 5, after V lost 7 bases and J lost 2 bases. CDR1 MNHNY and CDR2 SVGAGI come from the germline V gene (reference sequence). In DNA form, the CDR3 reads TGTGCCAGCATCGAGCGGGAGGGACCCTACGAGCAGTACTTC. As protein: CASIEREGPYEQYF.